These 24 T cell receptor beta chains were sequenced from one sample in a study of T cells in Graves' hyperthyroidism and ophthalmopathy. RNA transcripts gave rise to amplified TCR beta CDR3 regions. The HTBI primer set served for first-round RT-PCR of the TCR CDR3. TCRdb passed the multiplex PCR reads through MiXCR, listing each CDR3 protein once. The sample lists 300,000 to 400,000 distinct CDR3 sequences, around 20% occurring once. Specimen: blood. The receptors were sampled from a woman in her 50s with Graves' hyperthyroidism.

The CDR3 DNA follows: TGTGCCAGCAGCGTAGCCCGGGGGACCAGCACAGATACGCAGTATTTT. Its protein product is CASSVARGTSTDTQYF. The V and J genes are TRBV9 and TRBJ2-3, with a possible D match to TRBD2 (6 bases). Germline CDR1 SGDLS, CDR2 YYNGEE. The CDR3 runs 16 residues. V was clipped by 0 bases and J by 0 bases, with 11 bases between them.

There are many counts of this clonotype. The gene calls are TRBV6-5 and TRBJ2-7, with D possibly TRBD2 on 5 matching bases. This CDR3 comprises 12 residues. Trimming took 0 bases from V and 6 from J, leaving 6 bases between them. The germline gives CDR1 MNHEY, CDR2 SVGAGI. CDR3 sequence (DNA): TGTGCCAGCAGTTACTCTGCGGGCGAGCAGTACTTC. Protein: CASSYSAGEQYF.

This clonotype was counted many times. The chain is built from TRBV30 and TRBJ2-1; 10 bases align to TRBD2. Trimming removed 4 bases from V and 13 bases from J; junction bases left unmatched: 10. The CDR3 runs 13 residues. In germline, CDR1 is GTSNPN, CDR2 SVGIG (reference sequence). In nucleotides, the CDR3 is TGTGCCTGGACCGGACTAGCGGTACAACCCCAGTTCTTC. The encoded protein is CAWTGLAVQPQFF.

This clonotype was counted at least ten times. The chain links TRBV12-3 or TRBV12-4 to TRBJ2-7, with D perhaps being TRBD1 or TRBD2 (7 bases each). V lost 5 bases and J lost 2, with 16 bases in between. CDR3 length equals 15 residues. Here the CDR3 DNA reads TGTGCCAGCAGTGCCAGGGAGGGGGCCCCCTACGAGCAGTACTTC. It specifies CASSAREGAPYEQYF.

This clonotype turned up a few times. The chain has TRBV29-1 and TRBJ1-4, with 7 bases identical to TRBD1. CDR3 size: 13 residues. Germline V lookup: CDR1 SQVTM, CDR2 ANQGSEA. V was pared by 5 bases and J by 3 bases, with 3 bases of the junction left unmatched. In DNA, the CDR3 is TGCAGCGTTTTTGGACAGGCTAATGAAAAACTGTTTTTT. It specifies CSVFGQANEKLFF.

The chain is built from TRBV7-9 and TRBJ2-3; D gene uncertain. The CDR3 is made up of 16 amino acids. V gave up 5 bases and J gave up 0 bases, with 15 bases separating them. Looked up from germline, CDR1 is SEHNR and CDR2 is FQNEAQ (reference sequence). CDR3: CASSPNYFDSTDTQYF. The CDR3 coding sequence is TGTGCCAGCAGCCCAAACTACTTCGACAGCACAGATACGCAGTATTTT. The whole variable domain, remainder taken from reference TRBV7-9 and TRBJ2-3, is DTGVSQNPRHKITKRGQNVTFRCDPISEHNRLYWYRQTLGQGPEFLTYFQNEAQLEKSRLLSDRFSAERPKGSFSTLEIQRTEQGDSAMYLCASSPNYFDSTDTQYFGPGTRLTVL.

This clonotype was recorded many times. The gene calls are TRBV6-1 and TRBJ2-1, with 11 bases aligning to TRBD2. CDR3 length: 16 residues. CDR1 is MNHNS, CDR2 SASEGT, per germline. The ends lost 7 bases at V and 9 bases at J; junction bases unmatched: 14. CDR3 DNA sequence: TGTGCCAGCATGAGACTAGCGGGAACGGGTGGCGGTGAGCAGTTCTTC. Translated: CASMRLAGTGGGEQFF.

The V call is TRBV20-1, the J call TRBJ2-6; perhaps TRBD2 as D (5 bases). In germline, CDR1 is DFQATT, CDR2 SNEGSKA (reference sequence). This CDR3 contains 14 residues. The V end lost 3 bases, the J end lost 0 bases, and 6 bases lay between the germline ends. The CDR3 nucleotides read TGCAGTGCTAGGGAGGTCTCTGGGGCCAACGTCCTGACTTTC. This gives the protein CSAREVSGANVLTF.

In this sample, this clonotype turned up a few times. This chain uses TRBV27 with TRBJ2-3; D is unclear. From germline, CDR1 is MNHEY and CDR2 SMNVEV (reference sequence). The length of the CDR3 is 14 residues. Trimming pared 10 bases from V and 5 bases from J, leaving 19 bases between. The CDR3 loop reads CATKALSTQDTQYF. The CDR3, as DNA: TGTGCCACCAAGGCTCTCTCCACCCAAGATACGCAGTATTTT.

The chain links TRBV12-3 or TRBV12-4 to TRBJ2-7; a weak D match, TRBD2 (5 bases). V shed 2 bases and J shed 5 bases, with 13 bases lying between them. CDR3 length: 14 residues. CDR3 region: CASSLTGSAHEQYF. The CDR3 coding sequence is TGTGCCAGCAGTTTAACGGGTAGCGCCCACGAGCAGTACTTC.

V gene TRBV30 combines with J gene TRBJ1-5; possible D gene TRBD1, 5 bases. V lost 1 base and J 5 bases, leaving 9 bases between the germline ends. This CDR3 comprises 13 residues. The V gene's germline CDR1 is GTSNPN and CDR2 SVGIG (reference sequence). CDR3 bases: TGTGCCTGGAGTGCGGGGGTAGATCAGCCCCAGCATTTT. It codes for CAWSAGVDQPQHF.

This clonotype was detected ten times or more. The gene calls are TRBV7-9 and TRBJ1-4; D may be TRBD1 (5 bases). The CDR3 has 14 residues. Deletions cut 3 bases from V and 5 bases from J, with 10 bases between. Germline-derived CDR1 and CDR2 are SEHNR and FQNEAQ (reference sequence). The CDR3 here is CASSFTGSNEKLFF. As DNA, the CDR3 is TGTGCCAGCAGCTTTACAGGTTCGAATGAAAAACTGTTTTTT.

Many counts were recorded for this clonotype. This chain uses TRBV5-1 with TRBJ1-1, with a weak D call TRBD1 (5 bases). With 4 bases removed from V and 6 bases from J, the gap between germline ends came to 16 bases. This CDR3 comprises 14 residues. Per germline, CDR1 SGHRS and CDR2 YFSETQ. CDR3 protein: CASSPRDGGPEAFF. The CDR3 nucleotides read TGCGCCAGCAGCCCCCGGGACGGGGGACCTGAAGCTTTCTTT.

This clonotype has ten or more counts. CDR3 sequence: CAISEGLQGSHSEAFF. As DNA, the CDR3 is TGTGCCATCAGTGAGGGGTTACAGGGCAGCCATAGTGAAGCTTTCTTT. The chain couples TRBV10-3 to TRBJ1-1, with TRBD1 as a possible D gene (6 bases). Germline V gene lookup returns CDR1 ENHRY and CDR2 SYGVKD. CDR3 length: 16 amino acids. Trimming shortened V by 2 bases and J by 7 bases, and 20 bases separated the two germline ends.

Ten or more counts support this clonotype. The chain carries TRBV2 and TRBJ1-1; D not certain. Germline loops: CDR1 SNHLY, CDR2 FYNNEI. This CDR3 has 13 amino acids. V was pared by 8 bases and J by 0 bases, with 10 bases between. Here the CDR3 reads CASEGMVNTEAFF. Written as DNA, the CDR3 is TGTGCCAGCGAAGGGATGGTGAACACTGAAGCTTTCTTT.

Points on this clonotype: A much larger clonotype is one base distant, so this may be a read error. The chain employs TRBV11-3 and TRBJ2-7; D is perhaps TRBD1 (6 bases). CDR3 length equals 13 residues. Trimming pared 5 bases from V and 5 bases from J, leaving 13 bases between. Germline V lookup: CDR1 SGHNT, CDR2 YENEEA. CDR3 residues: CASSPYRDHEQYF. CDR3 DNA: TGTGCCAGCAGCCCTTACAGGGACCACGAGCAGTACTTC.

The genes are TRBV3-1 and TRBJ1-2, with a possible D match to TRBD1 (5 bases). Germline V gene sequence: CDR1 LGHDT, CDR2 YNNKEL (reference sequence). Trimming removed 4 bases from V and 4 bases from J, with 16 bases in between. The CDR3 is made up of 15 amino acids. Here the CDR3 DNA reads TGTGCCAGCAGCCGTACCGGGACCAGCTCCTATGGCTACACCTTC. This encodes CASSRTGTSSYGYTF.

V usage is TRBV9 and J usage is TRBJ2-7; the D gene is possibly TRBD2 (6 bases). The CDR3 extends over 14 amino acids. Germline-derived CDR1 and CDR2 are SGDLS and YYNGEE. Trimming removed 0 bases from V and 3 bases from J, with 10 bases in between. The CDR3 region has the DNA TGTGCCAGCAGCGTAGGGCGGGAAATCTACGAGCAGTACTTC. Encoded protein: CASSVGREIYEQYF.

V is TRBV20-1 and J is TRBJ1-5; tentatively, D is TRBD1 (5 bases). This CDR3 region has 15 residues. With 2 bases removed from V and 9 bases from J, the gap between germline ends came to 20 bases. Germline V gene data show CDR1 as DFQATT and CDR2 as SNEGSKA (reference sequence). The CDR3 loop is CSARPPGLNYRPQHF. The CDR3 region has the DNA TGCAGTGCTAGACCACCGGGACTCAATTATCGGCCCCAGCATTTT.

This chain connects TRBV6-1 to TRBJ1-2; D not certain. The germline gives CDR1 MNHNS, CDR2 SASEGT. This CDR3 is built from 14 residues. Deletions cut 2 bases from V and 8 bases from J, with 15 bases between. CDR3 nucleotides: TGTGCCAGCAGTGAAATTGGCCGAGGAAAGGGCTACACCTTC. Translating gives CASSEIGRGKGYTF.

This clonotype was observed at least ten times. The V and J genes are TRBV7-9 and TRBJ1-1; D not certain. CDR1 is SEHNR and CDR2 is FQNEAQ in the germline V gene (reference sequence). There are 12 residues in the CDR3. The germline V and J ends were trimmed by 6 bases and 3 bases, with 8 bases remaining between them. The CDR3 DNA sequence: TGTGCCAGCAGTCGTCAGCACACTGAAGCTTTCTTT. This sequence encodes CASSRQHTEAFF. Filled out from reference TRBV7-9 and TRBJ1-1, the complete variable domain reads DTGVSQNPRHKITKRGQNVTFRCDPISEHNRLYWYRQTLGQGPEFLTYFQNEAQLEKSRLLSDRFSAERPKGSFSTLEIQRTEQGDSAMYLCASSRQHTEAFFGQGTRLTVV.

This clonotype was found many times. The genes are TRBV20-1 and TRBJ1-5; 7 bases line up with TRBD1. CDR1 and CDR2 (germline): DFQATT, SNEGSKA (reference sequence). This CDR3 contains 15 residues. The ends lost 2 bases at V and 0 bases at J; junction bases unmatched: 4. In DNA, the CDR3 is TGCAGTGCTAGATCTTCAGGGGGTAGCAATCAGCCCCAGCATTTT. It is translated as CSARSSGGSNQPQHF.

The chain recombines TRBV29-1 with TRBJ2-1; 12 bases line up with TRBD1. V lost 7 bases, J lost 9 bases, and 7 bases stayed unmatched. The CDR3 runs to 13 residues. In germline, CDR1 is SQVTM, CDR2 ANQGSEA. The DNA for the CDR3 is TGCAGCGGAACGGGACAGGGGGCAGGTGAGCAGTTCTTC. Translating it yields CSGTGQGAGEQFF.

This chain links TRBV9 with TRBJ2-1, with 10 bases lining up with TRBD2. CDR3 length equals 18 residues. The V and J ends lost 3 bases and 4 bases, in that order; junction bases with no gene match: 13. Germline loops: CDR1 SGDLS, CDR2 YYNGEE. The CDR3 here is CASSASEGSSGGYNEQFF. In nucleotides, the CDR3 is TGTGCCAGCAGCGCCTCCGAGGGTTCTAGCGGGGGATACAATGAGCAGTTCTTC.